These 21 T cell receptor delta chains share one sample of origin, sequenced in a study of Vδ1+ human thymocytes. Sequences come from RNA converted to cDNA by reverse transcription. Multiplex PCR used pooled V-gene forward primers and a constant-region reverse primer to amplify CDR3s. TCRdb reran clone calling via CATT on the multiplex PCR reads. The table has about 55,000 delta-chain clones, around a sixth seen once. Overall study findings and caveats: In the thymus, TRG and TRD repertoires looked highly polyclonal with Gaussian CDR3 lengths.

No cognate antigen is known for these TCRs. The source material was Vdelta1+ gamma-delta thymocytes from the thymus. Subset denoted: FACS-sorted CD3+ TCRalphabeta- TCRVdelta1+ TCRVdelta2- thymocytes. The source of these receptors is a boy younger than two who had congenital heart surgery.

About this clone: Relative to the germline gene, one junction end is altered; a read error may explain this. V and J are TRDV1 and TRDJ1; D perhaps matches TRDD3 (5 bases). CDR1 is TSWWSYY and CDR2 is QGS in the germline V gene. The CDR3 has 12 residues. The CDR3 region is CAGCAYTDKLIF. DNA of the CDR3: TGCGCTGGGTGCGCCTACACCGATAAACTCATCTTT.

This chain links TRDV1 with TRDJ1; TRDD3 matches at 9 bases. The trim removed 4 bases at V and 2 bases at J, leaving 29 bases unmatched. In germline, CDR1 is TSWWSYY, CDR2 QGS. This CDR3 has 23 residues. The CDR3 spells CALGGQPRQAFQSTGGLTDKLIF. For the CDR3, the DNA is TGTGCTCTTGGGGGCCAACCCCGCCAGGCCTTCCAAAGTACTGGGGGACTAACCGATAAACTCATCTTT.

This sequence joins TRDV1 and TRDJ1; 9 bases line up with TRDD3. V dropped 1 base and J dropped 5; count of bases not matched to a gene: 17. This CDR3 spans 19 amino acids. Germline CDR1 reads TSWWSYY; CDR2 reads QGS. The CDR3 sequence is CALGEQRLVLGDVGDKLIF. The CDR3 coding sequence is TGTGCTCTTGGGGAACAACGGTTGGTCCTGGGGGATGTGGGAGATAAACTCATCTTT.

This clone was recorded a few times. The chain is built from TRDV1 and TRDJ1; D is undetermined. This CDR3 has 19 residues. Germline lookup yields CDR1 TSWWSYY and CDR2 QGS. Trimming stripped 2 bases from V and 0 bases from J, with 22 bases between. Here the CDR3 DNA reads TGTGCTCTTGGGGAAAAGCTGGCGGGTTCTCCGTCCTACACCGATAAACTCATCTTT. Translation: CALGEKLAGSPSYTDKLIF.

On this clone itself: Mismatch with germline at one junction end may stem from a read error. This chain joins TRDV2 and TRDJ1; 12 bases align to TRDD3. The CDR3 totals 21 residues. Germline V CDR1 and CDR2: GEAIGNYY, EKD. The chain's CDR3 is CACVTSSTGGYPFPTQDKLIF. The CDR3 nucleotides are TGTGCCTGTGTCACCTCCTCTACTGGGGGATACCCATTCCCAACCCAAGATAAACTCATCTTT.

The rearrangement links TRDV1 to TRDJ1; D not resolved. The CDR3 length is 14 residues. Germline CDR1 and CDR2: TSWWSYY and QGS. The V end lost 1 base, the J end lost 2 bases, and 8 bases lay between the germline ends. DNA for the CDR3: TGTGCTCTTGGGGAACAATCCCTAACCGATAAACTCATCTTT. It encodes CALGEQSLTDKLIF.

V and J are TRDV1 and TRDJ1; 13 bases agree with TRDD3. V shed 4 bases and J 3 bases; nucleotides not matched to a gene: 23. The CDR3 contains 22 residues. Germline V CDR1 and CDR2: TSWWSYY, QGS. The CDR3 sequence: CALGGHFSLNCTGGYASDKLIF. CDR3 bases: TGTGCTCTTGGGGGACACTTTTCCCTCAATTGTACTGGGGGATACGCGTCCGATAAACTCATCTTT.

The chain is built from TRDV1 and TRDJ1; 12 nucleotides line up with TRDD3. The germline V gene has CDR1 TSWWSYY and CDR2 QGS. Losses at the gene ends were 5 bases for V and 6 bases for J; bases not matched to a gene: 13. The CDR3 is 17 residues long. CDR3 protein: CALGLIPLTGGYNKLIF. The DNA of the CDR3 is TGTGCTCTTGGGCTAATTCCCCTCACTGGGGGATACAATAAACTCATCTTT.

This clone was picked up a small number of times. One end of the junction varies from germline; a read error may be responsible. Other DNA sequences in this specimen translate into the identical CDR3. The chain uses TRDV1 and TRDJ1; TRDD3 matches at 10 bases. Germline V lookup: CDR1 TSWWSYY, CDR2 QGS. The CDR3 covers 19 residues. The CDR3 region is CALGKSPRLGDKRSDKLIF. CDR3 bases: TGTGCTCTTGGGAAAAGTCCTAGGCTGGGGGATAAACGGTCCGATAAACTCATCTTC.

The rearrangement uses TRDV1 and TRDJ1; 13 bases are shared with TRDD3. Germline V lookup: CDR1 TSWWSYY, CDR2 QGS. V trimming: 5 bases; J trimming: 1 base; junction bases outside the gene matches: 34. This CDR3 spans 26 amino acids. The CDR3 sequence: CALGNGGAFPISTGGYDPRFTDKLIF. As DNA, the CDR3 is TGTGCTCTTGGGAACGGGGGGGCCTTCCCTATTTCTACTGGGGGATACGATCCTCGCTTCACCGATAAACTCATCTTT.

This clone was counted between two and nine times. The chain has TRDV1 and TRDJ1; TRDD3 matches 8 bases. This CDR3 contains 20 residues. Germline V gene lookup returns CDR1 TSWWSYY and CDR2 QGS. The junction had 15 bases not matched to a gene; V was cut back by 0 bases and J by 0 bases. CDR3 DNA: TGTGCTCTTGGGGAACTTCACGTACTGGGGGGAGTACGGAACACCGATAAACTCATCTTT. Amino acid sequence: CALGELHVLGGVRNTDKLIF.

J is TRDJ1 and V is TRDV1; D not resolved. The CDR3 covers 15 residues. The V end lost 2 bases, the J end lost 1 base, and 11 bases lay between the germline ends. The V gene's germline CDR1 is TSWWSYY and CDR2 QGS. The CDR3 DNA sequence: TGTGCTCTTGGGGAATGCTATACTCTCACCGATAAACTCATCTTT. Protein product: CALGECYTLTDKLIF.

This clone was recorded a few times. The chain uses TRDV1 and TRDJ1, with 12 positions matching TRDD3. The CDR3 loop spans 24 amino acids. CDR1 TSWWSYY and CDR2 QGS come from the germline V gene. Trimming took 3 bases from V and 0 from J; bases not matched to a gene: 26. CDR3 amino acids: CALGDRQTSTECTGGYSYTDKLIF. CDR3 in DNA: TGTGCTCTTGGGGACCGCCAGACCTCTACGGAATGTACTGGGGGATACTCGTACACCGATAAACTCATCTTT.

The chain recombines TRDV1 with TRDJ1, with TRDD3 matching 10 bases. This CDR3 comprises 19 residues. The germline CDR1 and CDR2 sequences are TSWWSYY and QGS. J lost 2 bases, V lost 1 base, and 13 bases had no gene match. The CDR3 nucleotides are TGTGCTCTTGGGGAACAGTGTACTGGGGGATTAGTGGTTACCGATAAACTCATCTTT. It yields the protein CALGEQCTGGLVVTDKLIF.

V gene TRDV1 combines with J gene TRDJ1; 7 nucleotides line up with TRDD2. V was clipped by 3 bases and J by 1 base; unmatched bases: 20. CDR1 and CDR2 from the germline V gene are TSWWSYY and QGS. The CDR3 is made up of 20 amino acids. CDR3 sequence (DNA): TGTGCTCTTGGGGAGTGCGGTCGGTTCCTACCCACCCCACTCACCGATAAACTCATCTTT. Translated: CALGECGRFLPTPLTDKLIF.

A few counts support this clone. V is TRDV1 and J is TRDJ1, with 8 bases aligning to TRDD3. CDR1 is TSWWSYY, CDR2 QGS, per germline. J gave up 0 bases and V 3 bases, and 18 bases lay outside the gene matches. This CDR3 has 20 amino acids. The CDR3 protein is CALGDFFRGTGGSYTDKLIF. CDR3 nucleotides: TGTGCTCTTGGGGACTTCTTCCGGGGTACTGGGGGGTCGTACACCGATAAACTCATCTTT.

The chain is built from TRDV1 and TRDJ1, with 11 bases matching TRDD3. Germline CDR1 reads TSWWSYY; CDR2 reads QGS. After removal of 1 base from V and 10 bases from J, the junction contained 11 bases not matched to a gene. The CDR3 sequence is 16 residues long. CDR3 DNA: TGTGCTCTTGGGGAACGGCTATACTGGGGGATATCGGTACTCATCTTT. Translation: CALGERLYWGISVLIF.

This clone was found a few times. This chain links TRDV1 with TRDJ1; 8 positions agree with TRDD2. The CDR3 contains 21 residues. V trimming: 5 bases; J trimming: 0 bases; junction bases outside the gene matches: 23. Germline V gives CDR1 TSWWSYY, CDR2 QGS. Here the CDR3 reads CALGFLGLPTVIPSHTDKLIF. As DNA, the CDR3 is TGTGCTCTTGGGTTTCTCGGGCTTCCTACGGTAATACCCTCCCACACCGATAAACTCATCTTT.

This clone has just one count. V is TRDV1 and J is TRDJ1; TRDD3 matches 9 bases. The CDR3 totals 20 residues. Trimming cost V 3 bases and J 7 bases; bases outside gene matches: 24. The V gene's germline CDR1 is TSWWSYY and CDR2 QGS. CDR3 sequence reads: CALGDIAPYVGDTPPGKLIF. CDR3 DNA sequence: TGTGCTCTTGGGGATATAGCTCCCTACGTTGGGGATACGCCACCAGGTAAACTCATCTTT.

The chain joins TRDV1 to TRDJ1, with 8 nucleotides matching TRDD3. Germline V gene sequence: CDR1 TSWWSYY, CDR2 QGS. V was clipped by 2 bases and J by 0 bases; unmatched bases: 14. CDR3 size: 19 residues. Here the CDR3 reads CALGEIPSGGLDYTDKLIF. In nucleotides, the CDR3 is TGTGCTCTTGGGGAAATTCCATCTGGGGGACTCGACTACACCGATAAACTCATCTTT.

With regard to this clone: At one end the junction does not follow the germline gene, possibly because of a read error. Other DNA sequences in the same sample also yield this CDR3. This chain uses TRDV1 with TRDJ1; 9 bases map to TRDD3. The germline V gene has CDR1 TSWWSYY and CDR2 QGS. The CDR3 spans 22 residues. CDR3 coding DNA: TGCGCTCTTGGGGAACGCTCGGCTCTCTATTGGGGGATAGGTCCCACCGATTATAAACTCATCTTT. This sequence encodes CALGERSALYWGIGPTDYKLIF.